The 17 T cell receptor beta chains listed next were all sequenced from one sample in a study of blood T cell repertoires in COVID-19. Only in-frame clones appear in the TCRdb table, and some are missing; sequencing was by immunoSEQ multiplex PCR. The sample comprises about 150,000 clones, over 80% of which are singletons, and about 8.1% rests with the top ten. Sample: peripheral blood. The receptor set was obtained from a woman older than 75 with COVID-19, enrolled during active disease.

With regard to this clone: Other DNA sequences within the sample encode an identical CDR3. The chain couples TRBV5-1 to TRBJ1-2; possibly TRBD1 for D (5 bases). The CDR3 sequence is 12 residues long. The V end lost 4 bases, the J end lost 5 bases, and 9 bases lay between the germline ends. Germline V gene lookup returns CDR1 SGHRS and CDR2 YFSETQ. CDR3: CASSDGAYGYTF. CDR3 nucleotide sequence: TGCGCCAGCAGCGATGGGGCGTATGGCTACACCTTC.

This chain connects TRBV7-9 to TRBJ2-2; 8 bases align to TRBD1. Looked up from germline, CDR1 is SEHNR and CDR2 is FQNEAQ (reference sequence). The CDR3 length is 16 residues. V lost 1 base to trimming and J lost 3 bases; unmatched junction nucleotides: 4. The CDR3 is CASSLEGTGDTGELFF. The CDR3 DNA follows: TGTGCCAGCAGCTTAGAGGGGACAGGAGACACCGGGGAGCTGTTTTTT.

This clone was recorded a few times. The chain links TRBV12-3 or TRBV12-4 to TRBJ2-3; D gene uncertain. This CDR3 region has 12 residues. V gave up 7 bases and J gave up 1 base, with 6 bases separating them. The CDR3 is CASTRGTDTQYF. The CDR3 DNA is TGTGCCAGCACCCGGGGCACAGATACGCAGTATTTT.

The chain joins TRBV7-5 to TRBJ2-2; the table names TRBD1, a call not compared with the DNA. TRBV7-5 is deemed a pseudogene. This CDR3 is 16 amino acids long. CDR3 residues: CARSLVGFQGAGELFF. CDR3 in DNA: TGTGCCAGAAGCTTAGTTGGCTTCCAGGGTGCCGGGGAGCTGTTTTTT.

The table lists this clone with a few counts. The genes are TRBV6-4 and TRBJ1-5, with 8 bases that match TRBD1. The CDR3 is 15 amino acids. Germline V gene lookup returns CDR1 MRHNA and CDR2 SNTAGT. With 6 bases clipped from V and 2 bases from J, the junction kept 6 bases outside the gene matches. The CDR3 sequence is CASRTPTGGNQPQHF. The CDR3 DNA is TGTGCCAGCAGGACCCCGACAGGGGGCAATCAGCCCCAGCATTTT.

The V gene is TRBV6-5, the J gene TRBJ1-1; D is undetermined. The germline V gene encodes CDR1 MNHEY and CDR2 SVGAGI. Trimming left V 2 bases short and J 7 bases short, with 11 bases between. CDR3 size: 13 residues. The CDR3 DNA reads TGTGCCAGCAGTTACGAGCGGGTCAGTGAAGCTTTCTTT. This codes for CASSYERVSEAFF.

CDR3 sequence reads: CASSLGADSIEKLFF. CDR3 bases: TGTGCCAGCAGCTTGGGGGCCGACAGTATTGAAAAACTGTTTTTT. The chain recombines TRBV7-9 with TRBJ1-4, with D possibly being TRBD1 (6 bases). V lost 3 bases and J 7 bases, leaving 15 bases between the germline ends. The CDR3 length is 15 residues. Germline CDR1 and CDR2: SEHNR and FQNEAQ (reference sequence). Complete variable domain (other parts from reference TRBV7-9 and TRBJ1-4): DTGVSQNPRHKITKRGQNVTFRCDPISEHNRLYWYRQTLGQGPEFLTYFQNEAQLEKSRLLSDRFSAERPKGSFSTLEIQRTEQGDSAMYLCASSLGADSIEKLFFGSGTQLSVL.

The chain couples TRBV6-1 to TRBJ2-2; tentatively, D is TRBD2 (5 bases). Germline values: CDR1 MNHNS, CDR2 SASEGT. This CDR3 spans 16 amino acids. Deletions cut 0 bases from V and 4 bases from J, with 12 bases between. The CDR3 region has the DNA TGTGCCAGCAGTGAAGCGTGGACCCGGGGCACCGGGGAGCTGTTTTTT. Translation: CASSEAWTRGTGELFF.

This clone came up many times. This rearrangement joins TRBV5-1 to TRBJ1-6, with D tentatively TRBD1 (6 bases). This CDR3 contains 13 residues. Germline assignment: CDR1 SGHRS and CDR2 YFSETQ. The V gene lost 3 bases and the J gene lost 5 bases, with 6 bases spanning the gap. The CDR3 region is CASSWTDNSPLHF. The CDR3 DNA is TGCGCCAGCAGCTGGACAGATAATTCACCCCTCCACTTT.

The rearrangement uses TRBV10-1 and TRBJ2-3; 10 bases map to TRBD2. The CDR3 is 15 amino acids. The V gene's germline CDR1 is WNHNN and CDR2 SYGVQD (reference sequence). The V gene end was trimmed by 5 bases and the J gene end by 6 bases; junction bases not matched to a gene: 8. The CDR3 nucleotides are TGCGCCAGCAGTATAACAGCGGGGGGGCCGGATACGCAGTATTTT. Translating gives CASSITAGGPDTQYF.

The rearrangement links TRBV2 to TRBJ2-3, with 7 bases aligning to TRBD1. Germline-derived CDR1 and CDR2 are SNHLY and FYNNEI. The CDR3 is 16 amino acids. V dropped 3 bases and J dropped 5; count of bases not matched to a gene: 11. In DNA, the CDR3 is TGTGCCAGCAGTGACTTAGGACAGGCCCAGGGAGATACGCAGTATTTT. This encodes CASSDLGQAQGDTQYF.

The chain employs TRBV4-1 and TRBJ1-1; D is possibly TRBD1 (5 bases). The CDR3 has 13 residues. CDR1 and CDR2 (germline): MGHRA, YSYEKL. V was cut by 2 bases and J by 8 bases, with 12 bases left in between. The CDR3 DNA reads TGCGCCAGCAGCCAATCCGACAGATTAGAAGCTTTCTTT. Translated, it gives CASSQSDRLEAFF.

This sequence joins TRBV6-5 and TRBJ2-1; possibly TRBD2 for D (5 bases). Germline CDR1 MNHEY, CDR2 SVGAGI. V lost 6 bases and J lost 6, with 18 bases in between. This CDR3 is built from 15 residues. The CDR3 DNA follows: TGTGCCAGCAGGACCAAACTAGGATCTCTCAATGAGCAGTTCTTC. Protein product: CASRTKLGSLNEQFF.

This chain connects TRBV4-1 to TRBJ1-6; 8 positions agree with TRBD1. V shed 1 base and J 11 bases; nucleotides not matched to a gene: 7. CDR1 is MGHRA, CDR2 YSYEKL, per germline. The CDR3 is 15 residues long. The CDR3 here is CASSQGGQARAPLHF. The CDR3 nucleotides are TGCGCCAGCAGCCAAGGGGGACAGGCAAGGGCACCCCTCCACTTT.

The rearrangement joins TRBV9 to TRBJ2-7; 7 bases fit TRBD1. This CDR3 contains 15 residues. V lost 0 bases to trimming and J lost 3 bases; unmatched junction nucleotides: 6. CDR1 is SGDLS and CDR2 is YYNGEE in the germline V gene. Here the CDR3 DNA reads TGTGCCAGCAGCGTAGTTGGTCAGGGGGACTACGAGCAGTACTTC. This sequence encodes CASSVVGQGDYEQYF.

The chain carries TRBV5-4 and TRBJ1-5; weak D call: TRBD1 (6 bases). CDR1 and CDR2 (germline): SGHNT, YYREEE (reference sequence). The germline V and J ends were trimmed by 4 bases and 7 bases, with 12 bases remaining between them. This CDR3 region has 13 residues. The CDR3 is CASSAPGEQPQHF. In DNA form, the CDR3 reads TGTGCCAGCAGCGCCCCAGGGGAGCAGCCCCAGCATTTT.

The CDR3 nucleotides read TGTGCCAGCAGCGTGACAGACTTGAACACTGAAGCTTTCTTT. Its translation: CASSVTDLNTEAFF. The chain employs TRBV7-2 and TRBJ1-1; possible D gene TRBD1, 5 bases. Trimming shortened V by 5 bases and J by 0 bases, and 10 bases separated the two germline ends. CDR1 and CDR2 from the germline V gene are SGHTA and FQGNSA. This CDR3 is 14 amino acids long.